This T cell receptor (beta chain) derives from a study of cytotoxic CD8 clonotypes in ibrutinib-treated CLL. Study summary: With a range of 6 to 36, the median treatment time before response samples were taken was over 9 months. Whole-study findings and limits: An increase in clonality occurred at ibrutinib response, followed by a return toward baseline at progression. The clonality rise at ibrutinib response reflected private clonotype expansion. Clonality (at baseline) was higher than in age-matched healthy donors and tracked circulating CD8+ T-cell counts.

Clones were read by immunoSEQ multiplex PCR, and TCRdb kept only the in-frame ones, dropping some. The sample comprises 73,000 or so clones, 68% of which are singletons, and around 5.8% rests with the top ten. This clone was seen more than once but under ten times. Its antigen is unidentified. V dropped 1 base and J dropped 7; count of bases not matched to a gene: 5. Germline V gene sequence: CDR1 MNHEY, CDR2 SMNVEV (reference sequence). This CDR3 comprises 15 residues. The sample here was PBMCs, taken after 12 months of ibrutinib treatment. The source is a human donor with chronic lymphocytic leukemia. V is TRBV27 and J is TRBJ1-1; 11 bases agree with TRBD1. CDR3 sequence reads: CASSLFGTGGHEAFF. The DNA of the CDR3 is TGTGCCAGCAGTTTATTCGGGACAGGGGGTCATGAAGCTTTCTTT.